The 15 T cell receptor beta chains presented below share a single source sample, sequenced in a study of shared clonotypes between healthy human individuals. Assay used: immunoSEQ multiplex PCR; TCRdb lists only in-frame clones, some missing. The table lists over 2 million clones, 90% to 95% of them singletons. Sequencing was performed on naive CD4+ T cells sorted from blood. Subset described: CD45RA+ positively selected. The receptors shown here come from a man in his late teens or twenties in good health.

Comment on this clone: The identical CDR3 is also encoded by other nucleotide sequences in the sample. V gene TRBV5-1 combines with J gene TRBJ1-1, with 9 nucleotides matching TRBD1. Trimming removed 3 bases from V and 2 bases from J; junction bases left unmatched: 5. Germline assignment: CDR1 SGHRS and CDR2 YFSETQ. The CDR3 loop spans 15 amino acids. CDR3 loop: CASSSRTGANTEAFF. The CDR3 DNA sequence: TGCGCCAGCAGCTCAAGGACAGGGGCTAACACTGAAGCTTTCTTT.

The chain joins TRBV30 to TRBJ2-5; 7 positions match TRBD2. Germline V gene sequence: CDR1 GTSNPN, CDR2 SVGIG (reference sequence). V dropped 3 bases and J dropped 4; count of bases not matched to a gene: 8. CDR3 size: 14 residues. The CDR3 is CAWRWAGVGETQYF. The CDR3 region has the DNA TGTGCCTGGAGGTGGGCGGGAGTGGGAGAGACCCAGTACTTC.

This clone came up once. The CDR3, as DNA: TGTGCCAGCCATCCTGGCAGAGGATCCAACTACGAGCAGTACTTC. Translated, it gives CASHPGRGSNYEQYF. This sequence joins TRBV5-6 and TRBJ2-7; D gene unclear. The germline gives CDR1 SGHDT, CDR2 YYEEEE. Trimming removed 7 bases from V and 3 bases from J, with 20 bases in between. This CDR3 region has 15 residues.

The chain combines TRBV6-5 with TRBJ2-4, with 12 bases identical to TRBD1. The CDR3 has 14 amino acids. V trimming: 4 bases; J trimming: 9 bases; junction bases outside the gene matches: 4. CDR1 and CDR2 (germline): MNHEY, SVGAGI. Written as DNA, the CDR3 is TGTGCCAGCAGTTCGGGACAGGGGGCAGGCATTCAGTACTTC. It translates to CASSSGQGAGIQYF.

There are a few counts of this clone. The chain has TRBV5-6 and TRBJ2-5; 10 nucleotides agree with TRBD1. CDR1 is SGHDT, CDR2 YYEEEE, per germline. The CDR3 is 13 amino acids. The trim removed 3 bases at V and 4 bases at J, leaving 0 bases unmatched. The chain's CDR3 is CASSWDRGETQYF. The CDR3, as DNA: TGTGCCAGCAGCTGGGACAGGGGAGAGACCCAGTACTTC.

This sequence joins TRBV6-5 and TRBJ2-7, with D perhaps given as TRBD1 or TRBD2 (5 bases each). The CDR3 loop spans 12 amino acids. Trimming stripped 8 bases from V and 6 bases from J, with 14 bases between. Germline V gene data show CDR1 as MNHEY and CDR2 as SVGAGI. CDR3 sequence reads: CASQGVVGEQYF. The CDR3 bases are TGTGCCAGCCAGGGAGTTGTGGGCGAGCAGTACTTC.

This clone was counted once. This chain's CDR3 is CAWSVARTAYFTGELFF. CDR3 DNA sequence: TGTGCCTGGAGTGTAGCTAGGACGGCCTACTTCACCGGGGAGCTGTTTTTT. The rearrangement joins TRBV30 to TRBJ2-2; D gene unclear. Between the trimmed V and J ends, which lost 0 bases and 4 bases, there was a span of 18 bases. The CDR3 is 17 residues long. Germline values: CDR1 GTSNPN, CDR2 SVGIG (reference sequence).

V and J are TRBV6-5 and TRBJ1-5; D ambiguous. Trimming took off 4 bases at V and 0 bases at J, with 10 bases between the two ends. Germline assignment: CDR1 MNHEY and CDR2 SVGAGI. The length of the CDR3 is 15 residues. CDR3 in amino acids: CASSSTTNSNQPQHF. The CDR3 DNA is TGTGCCAGCAGTTCCACGACAAATAGCAATCAGCCCCAGCATTTT.

J is TRBJ2-1 and V is TRBV5-1, with 8 bases identical to TRBD2. The germline CDR1 and CDR2 sequences are SGHRS and YFSETQ. V lost 0 bases, J lost 6 bases, and 5 bases stayed unmatched. The CDR3 runs 15 residues. The CDR3 coding sequence is TGCGCCAGCAGCTTGGGGGCCGGACTAGCCAATGAGCAGTTCTTC. This sequence encodes CASSLGAGLANEQFF.

This chain uses TRBV6-6 with TRBJ2-7, with D possibly being TRBD2 (6 bases). Germline V CDR1 and CDR2: MNHNY, SVGAGI (reference sequence). This CDR3 region has 13 residues. Deletions cut 1 base from V and 2 bases from J, with 6 bases between. Written as DNA, the CDR3 is TGTGCCAGCAGTTACTTAGCGGCCTACGAGCAGTACTTC. Amino acids: CASSYLAAYEQYF.

In regard to this clone: Other nucleotide sequences in the sample specify the same CDR3. The chain couples TRBV7-2 to TRBJ2-1; D might be TRBD2 (5 bases). Germline CDR1 reads SGHTA; CDR2 reads FQGNSA. The CDR3 length is 16 residues. Trimming cost V 0 bases and J 0 bases, with 9 bases left between them. The CDR3 protein is CASSLASGSSYNEQFF. CDR3 in DNA: TGTGCCAGCAGCTTAGCGTCGGGGAGCTCCTACAATGAGCAGTTCTTC.

This clone has ten or more counts. At the DNA level, this CDR3 is encoded by other sequences in the same sample as well. The V gene is TRBV29-1, the J gene TRBJ1-1; unclear D gene. V lost 3 bases, J lost 1 base, and 9 bases lay in between. The CDR3 is 13 amino acids. CDR1 is SQVTM and CDR2 is ANQGSEA in the germline V gene. As DNA, the CDR3 is TGCAGCGTTGATAACGGGAAGAACACTGAAGCTTTCTTT. Its translation is CSVDNGKNTEAFF.

CDR3 sequence (DNA): TGCGCCAGCCAACAGGGCTCTAATGAAAAACTGTTTTTT. Protein: CASQQGSNEKLFF. V usage is TRBV5-1 and J usage is TRBJ1-4; weak D call: TRBD1 (6 bases). V was shortened by 7 bases and J by 3 bases, with 10 bases between the two germline ends. Per germline, CDR1 SGHRS and CDR2 YFSETQ. The CDR3 loop spans 13 amino acids.

The genes are TRBV27 and TRBJ1-2; D may be TRBD1 (5 bases). CDR1 MNHEY and CDR2 SMNVEV come from the germline V gene (reference sequence). V shed 3 bases and J shed 0 bases, with 14 bases lying between them. This CDR3 has 16 amino acids. The CDR3 spells CASSFSLQGTNYGYTF. CDR3 DNA: TGTGCCAGCAGTTTCTCCCTCCAGGGCACTAACTATGGCTACACCTTC.

Remarks on this clone: Just one base apart from a much larger clone, this may be a read error. The sample carries other DNA sequences with the same CDR3. The chain links TRBV18 to TRBJ2-3; D ambiguous. Germline values: CDR1 KGHSH, CDR2 LQKENI. The V end was cut by 3 bases, the J end by 0 bases, with 4 bases between. The CDR3 spans 13 residues. CDR3 residues: CASSPDSTDTQYF. DNA for the CDR3: TGTGCCAGCTCACCGGACAGCACAGATACGCAGTATTTT.